The subject of this entry is one TCR beta chain. In the original workflow: Reference gene primer amplification gave estimated nucleated cell counts. Some clones are missing from TCRdb's copy, which holds only in-frame ones; the method was immunoSEQ multiplex PCR. D and trimming were read from the DNA, whereas the V and J calls and clone size are those reported in that table. Among roughly 300,000 clones listed, more than 70% were seen once. The data originate from a study of blood T cell repertoires in COVID-19. The specimen was peripheral blood. The sequence was collected from a woman in her forties or fifties with acute or convalescent COVID-19.

The CDR3 here is CASGRGTEAFF. CDR3 nucleotides: TGTGCCAGCGGCAGGGGGACTGAAGCTTTCTTT. This chain links TRBV9 with TRBJ1-1; 7 nucleotides agree with TRBD1. This CDR3 has 11 residues. Trimming at V came to 7 bases and at J to 5 bases, leaving 2 bases not matched to a gene. Germline loops: CDR1 SGDLS, CDR2 YYNGEE.